This entry is about one T cell receptor beta chain. The assay was immunoSEQ multiplex PCR, and TCRdb's table has in-frame clones only and misses some. The sample holds about 70,000 clones, roughly 86% seen once. Blood samples were obtained at baseline, cycle 4 day 1, and cycle 7 day 1. The source of the sample is a study of OX40 agonist ivuxolimab in advanced cancers. Across the study: Ivuxolimab, an antibody acting as an agonist of OX40 (CD134), was used to treat patients. Participants, 82.7% male, averaged around 60 years of age, ranging from roughly 23 to 90.

Per the germline V gene, CDR1 is GTSNPN and CDR2 is SVGIG (reference sequence). V dropped 0 bases and J dropped 4 bases, with 13 bases sitting between them. This CDR3 region has 14 residues. The sequence was collected from an adult with an advanced solid tumor such as melanoma, head and neck, liver or kidney cancer. The input for sequencing was CD4+ or CD8+ T cells sorted from blood, taken in a trial of the OX40 agonist ivuxolimab. The chain is built from TRBV30 and TRBJ2-7, with D perhaps assigned TRBD1 or TRBD2 (5 bases each). The CDR3 protein is CAWSVGVGLYEQYF. CDR3 sequence (DNA): TGTGCCTGGAGTGTGGGGGTTGGGCTTTACGAGCAGTACTTC. Full variable domain (remainder filled in from reference TRBV30 and TRBJ2-7): SQTIHQWPATLVQPVGSPLSLECTVEGTSNPNLYWYRQAAGRGLQLLFYSVGIGQISSEVPQNLSASRPQDRQFILSSKKLLLSDSGFYLCAWSVGVGLYEQYFGPGTRLTVT.